This T cell receptor beta chain was identified during a study of T cells after yellow fever vaccination. V shed 4 bases, J shed 2 bases, and the junction held 12 bases outside the gene matches. CDR3 length: 18 residues. Germline values: CDR1 SGHRS, CDR2 YFSETQ. TCRdb fed the 5' RACE reads into MiXCR, producing one record per CDR3 protein. The sample has 600,000 to 750,000 distinct CDR3 sequences; approximately 13% are singletons. This clonotype came up a few times. The sequences come from PBMCs, collected on the day of the yellow fever booster vaccination. The genes are TRBV5-1 and TRBJ1-2, with TRBD1 matching over 12 bases. The receptor was isolated from a man aged 30 to 45 who received the YFV17D yellow fever vaccine. In DNA form, the CDR3 reads TGCGCCAGCAGCCCTCATGCGGGGACAGGGGGCTTCAACTATGGCTACACCTTC. Protein: CASSPHAGTGGFNYGYTF.